This T cell receptor beta chain was identified during a study of T cell changes during pregnancy in multiple sclerosis. Germline V gene lookup returns CDR1 SGHRS and CDR2 YFSETQ. Trimming removed 4 bases from V and 0 bases from J, with 12 bases in between. This CDR3 spans 15 amino acids. Sequencing used immunoSEQ multiplex PCR; TCRdb keeps in-frame clones, though not all of them. This table has over 50,000 clones, over 80% appearing once. The chain employs TRBV5-1 and TRBJ2-3, with D tentatively TRBD2 (6 bases). Sequenced material: CD4+ T cells from peripheral blood mononuclear cells, taken in the third trimester of pregnancy. The receptor comes from a female donor with multiple sclerosis, enrolled in a pregnancy study. Here the CDR3 DNA reads TGCGCCAGCAGCCCGCCAGCGGGTAGCACAGATACGCAGTATTTT. Amino acids: CASSPPAGSTDTQYF.